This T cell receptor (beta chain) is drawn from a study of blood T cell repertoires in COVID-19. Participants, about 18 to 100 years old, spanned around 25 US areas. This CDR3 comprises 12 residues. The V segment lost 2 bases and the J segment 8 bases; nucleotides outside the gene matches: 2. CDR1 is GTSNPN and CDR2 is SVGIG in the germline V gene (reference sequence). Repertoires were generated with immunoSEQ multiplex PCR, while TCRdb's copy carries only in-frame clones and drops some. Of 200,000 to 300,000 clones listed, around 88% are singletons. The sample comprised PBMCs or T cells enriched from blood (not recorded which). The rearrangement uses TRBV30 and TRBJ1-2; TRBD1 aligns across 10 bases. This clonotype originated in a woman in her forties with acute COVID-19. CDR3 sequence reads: CAWSLDRGGYTF. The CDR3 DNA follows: TGTGCCTGGAGTCTGGACAGGGGGGGCTACACCTTC. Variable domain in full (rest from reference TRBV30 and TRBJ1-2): SQTIHQWPATLVQPVGSPLSLECTVEGTSNPNLYWYRQAAGRGLQLLFYSVGIGQISSEVPQNLSASRPQDRQFILSSKKLLLSDSGFYLCAWSLDRGGYTFGSGTRLTVV.